These 32 T cell receptor beta chains came from one sample sequenced in a study of HIV-infected patients and healthy controls. Alpha and beta constant-region primers primed reverse transcription of approximately 0.55 ug RNA. Each of the alpha and beta chains got its own library through chain-specific third strand synthesis with indices. From the 5' RACE reads, TCRdb called clonotypes with MiXCR, one entry per CDR3 protein. The sample comprises around 4,300 distinct CDR3 sequences, roughly 8.3% of which are singletons, and roughly 28% rests with the top ten. The repertoire came from unfractionated whole blood and reflected all unsorted peripheral T cells. The sequencing used blood, collected before antiretroviral therapy. The receptors shown here come from an adult with HIV infection.

The sample holds many counts of this clonotype. The J gene is TRBJ2-5, the V gene TRBV7-3; D gene unclear. Germline V gene sequence: CDR1 SGHTA, CDR2 FQGTGA. The V end was cut by 3 bases, the J end by 1 base, with 6 bases between. The length of the CDR3 is 13 residues. The DNA for the CDR3 is TGTGCCAGCAGCTTTAACCGCCAAGAGACCCAGTACTTC. It translates to CASSFNRQETQYF.

In this sample, this clonotype is medium-sized. The chain employs TRBV3-1 and TRBJ1-1; maybe TRBD1 (5 bases). Per germline, CDR1 LGHDT and CDR2 YNNKEL (reference sequence). The ends were cut back, 0 bases at V and 4 bases at J, with 9 bases in the middle. The length of the CDR3 is 14 residues. CDR3 loop: CASSQEQGRTEAFF. The DNA for the CDR3 is TGTGCCAGCAGCCAAGAGCAGGGCCGCACTGAAGCTTTCTTT.

This clonotype occurred many times. The chain is built from TRBV12-3 or TRBV12-4 and TRBJ1-4, with unresolved D. V lost 1 base to trimming and J lost 0 bases, with 12 bases between them. CDR3 length: 17 amino acids. CDR3 nucleotides: TGTGCCAGCAGTTTAGGAACAGACATTGCAACTAATGAAAAACTGTTTTTT. Its translation is CASSLGTDIATNEKLFF.

Sample share makes this clonotype medium-sized. The J gene is TRBJ1-5, the V gene TRBV3-1; 7 bases map to TRBD1. Looked up from germline, CDR1 is LGHDT and CDR2 is YNNKEL (reference sequence). The CDR3 is made up of 13 amino acids. The trim removed 4 bases at V and 4 bases at J, leaving 1 base unmatched. CDR3 DNA sequence: TGTGCCAGCAGCCGGGACAGTAATCAGCCCCAGCATTTT. Protein: CASSRDSNQPQHF.

This clonotype counts as medium-sized. This chain uses TRBV6-5 with TRBJ2-3, with 9 bases matching TRBD2. There are 14 residues in the CDR3. The V and J ends lost 6 bases and 2 bases, in that order; junction bases with no gene match: 3. The germline gives CDR1 MNHEY, CDR2 SVGAGI. CDR3 nucleotide sequence: TGTGCCAGCAGCTTAGCGGGGGACACAGATACGCAGTATTTT. It yields the protein CASSLAGDTDTQYF.

This clonotype rates as medium-sized. The chain links TRBV28 to TRBJ2-3; tentatively, D is TRBD2 (7 bases). Trimming shortened V by 2 bases and J by 3 bases, and 15 bases separated the two germline ends. Germline CDR1 MDHEN, CDR2 SYDVKM. The CDR3 has 16 amino acids. In nucleotides, the CDR3 is TGTGCCAGCAGTTTAGTCCAGGGGAGGGGAACAGATACGCAGTATTTT. It encodes CASSLVQGRGTDTQYF.

This clonotype was seen a few times. Just one base apart from a much larger clone, this may be a read error. The gene calls are TRBV28 and TRBJ1-5; D not certain. Germline-derived CDR1 and CDR2 are MDHEN and SYDVKM. With 3 bases removed from V and 7 bases from J, the gap between germline ends came to 13 bases. There are 14 residues in the CDR3. CDR3 in DNA: TGTGCCAGCAGTTTCTTAAGGGCAGTCCAGCCCCAGCATTTT. Its translation: CASSFLRAVQPQHF. The variable domain in full, completed from reference TRBV28 and TRBJ1-5, reads DVKVTQSSRYLVKRTGEKVFLECVQDMDHENMFWYRQDPGLGLRLIYFSYDVKMKEKGDIPEGYSVSREKKERFSLILESASTNQTSMYLCASSFLRAVQPQHFGDGTRLSIL.

This rearrangement joins TRBV5-5 to TRBJ2-7; D gene ambiguous. CDR3 size: 15 residues. Trimming took off 0 bases at V and 2 bases at J, with 12 bases between the two ends. Germline V lookup: CDR1 SGHKS, CDR2 YYEKEE (reference sequence). CDR3 in amino acids: CASSLGGRGPYEQYF. CDR3 in DNA: TGTGCCAGCAGCTTGGGAGGTCGCGGTCCCTACGAGCAGTACTTC.

This clonotype came up many times. The V gene is TRBV19, the J gene TRBJ2-5, with 9 bases lining up with TRBD1. V gave up 6 bases and J gave up 5 bases; unmatched junction bases: 7. CDR1 is LNHDA and CDR2 is SQIVND in the germline V gene (reference sequence). The CDR3 covers 14 residues. CDR3 bases: TGTGCCAGTAGCCCCCGGGACAGGGCTGAGACCCAGTACTTC. This codes for CASSPRDRAETQYF.

This clonotype was seen repeatedly, ten times or more. The chain uses TRBV7-2 and TRBJ1-1; possibly TRBD1 for D (5 bases). V was clipped by 11 bases and J by 3 bases, with 13 bases between them. CDR3 length equals 12 residues. Germline values: CDR1 SGHTA, CDR2 FQGNSA. This CDR3 is CAVGAVDTEAFF. The DNA for the CDR3 is TGTGCCGTTGGGGCGGTGGACACTGAAGCTTTCTTT.

Sample share makes this clonotype medium-sized. The chain employs TRBV20-1 and TRBJ1-5; D not resolved. This CDR3 contains 12 residues. Germline CDR1 DFQATT, CDR2 SNEGSKA (reference sequence). Trimming took off 7 bases at V and 5 bases at J, with 12 bases between the two ends. The CDR3 DNA is TGCAGTGTGGACCTACCTTATCAGCCCCAGCATTTT. This encodes CSVDLPYQPQHF.

This clonotype was observed at least ten times. The gene calls are TRBV6-5 and TRBJ2-1, with D possibly being TRBD1 or TRBD2 (6 bases each). The CDR3 is 14 amino acids. Between the trimmed V and J ends, which lost 8 bases and 8 bases, there was a span of 19 bases. Germline-derived CDR1 and CDR2 are MNHEY and SVGAGI. For the CDR3, the DNA is TGTGCCAGCGGGGATAGGGGGGAAGTCTATGAGCAGTTCTTC. As protein: CASGDRGEVYEQFF.

This clonotype qualifies as medium-sized. The rearrangement links TRBV20-1 to TRBJ1-5; no clear D gene. The CDR3 contains 13 residues. CDR1 DFQATT and CDR2 SNEGSKA come from the germline V gene (reference sequence). Trimming removed 4 bases at V and 4 bases at J, with 11 bases between. CDR3 loop: CSAIRAVNQPQHF. CDR3 in DNA: TGCAGTGCTATCCGGGCTGTAAATCAGCCCCAGCATTTT.

By sample share, this clonotype is medium-sized. The rearrangement joins TRBV5-1 to TRBJ1-4, with D perhaps matching TRBD1 (5 bases). V was cut by 2 bases and J by 0 bases, with 8 bases left in between. This CDR3 contains 15 residues. CDR1 and CDR2 from the germline V gene are SGHRS and YFSETQ. The CDR3 protein is CASSLDSATNEKLFF. The CDR3 region has the DNA TGCGCCAGCAGCTTAGACAGCGCAACTAATGAAAAACTGTTTTTT. Filled out from reference TRBV5-1 and TRBJ1-4, the complete variable domain reads KAGVTQTPRYLIKTRGQQVTLSCSPISGHRSVSWYQQTPGQGLQFLFEYFSETQRNKGNFPGRFSGRQFSNSRSEMNVSTLELGDSALYLCASSLDSATNEKLFFGSGTQLSVL.

This clonotype is medium-sized. The chain couples TRBV19 to TRBJ2-3, with TRBD1 matching 7 bases. This CDR3 has 14 amino acids. Germline lookup yields CDR1 LNHDA and CDR2 SQIVND (reference sequence). V shed 6 bases, J shed 10 bases, and the junction held 13 bases outside the gene matches. CDR3 region: CASRRGQDVGSQYF. The CDR3 nucleotides read TGTGCCAGTAGAAGGGGGCAGGACGTCGGGTCGCAGTATTTT.

By share, this clonotype counts as medium-sized. The chain combines TRBV3-1 with TRBJ1-3, with unresolved D. The germline V gene encodes CDR1 LGHDT and CDR2 YNNKEL (reference sequence). The V gene lost 4 bases and the J gene lost 6 bases, with 16 bases spanning the gap. This CDR3 comprises 15 residues. This chain's CDR3 is CASSLGPTRENTIYF. CDR3 coding DNA: TGTGCCAGCAGCCTAGGACCTACGCGAGAAAACACCATATATTTT.

The V call is TRBV10-3, the J call TRBJ1-5, with no clear D. CDR1 ENHRY and CDR2 SYGVKD come from the germline V gene. The CDR3 consists of 14 residues. Trimming removed 3 bases at V and 3 bases at J, with 9 bases between. The CDR3 DNA sequence: TGTGCCATCAGTGAACGAGGGTCCAATCAGCCCCAGCATTTT. This codes for CAISERGSNQPQHF.

The chain has TRBV7-2 and TRBJ1-4, with D possibly being TRBD1 (6 bases). Germline values: CDR1 SGHTA, CDR2 FQGNSA. The length of the CDR3 is 13 residues. Deletions cut 6 bases from V and 14 bases from J, with 19 bases between. CDR3 in amino acids: CASSRGRGTTLFF. The CDR3, as DNA: TGTGCCAGCAGTCGCGGGCGGGGGACAACGCTGTTTTTT.

This chain links TRBV11-3 with TRBJ1-5; a possible D gene is TRBD1 (5 bases). Germline CDR1 reads SGHNT; CDR2 reads YENEEA. This CDR3 comprises 15 residues. Trimming stripped 5 bases from V and 3 bases from J, with 14 bases between. CDR3 in amino acids: CASSQSRGNNQPQHF. The CDR3 DNA reads TGTGCCAGCAGCCAGAGCCGGGGGAACAATCAGCCCCAGCATTTT.

This clonotype is deemed medium-sized. At one end the junction does not follow the germline gene, possibly because of a read error. The chain recombines TRBV20-1 with TRBJ1-3; no definite D call. The CDR3 length is 14 residues. Germline V gives CDR1 DFQATT, CDR2 SNEGSKA (reference sequence). The DNA of the CDR3 is TGCAGCGCTACCCCCGACACGTCTGGAAACACCATATATTTT. Translation: CSATPDTSGNTIYF.

By share, this clonotype counts as medium-sized (0.01 to 0.1%). The chain combines TRBV7-3 with TRBJ2-1; TRBD2 agrees at 8 bases. Germline V lookup: CDR1 SGHTA, CDR2 FQGTGA. With V trimmed by 2 bases and J by 4 bases, 4 bases remained unmatched. This CDR3 contains 15 residues. CDR3 loop: CASSLSTSAYNEQFF. CDR3 DNA: TGTGCCAGCAGCTTATCGACTAGCGCATACAATGAGCAGTTCTTC. Full variable domain (remainder filled in from reference TRBV7-3 and TRBJ2-1): GAGVSQTPSNKVTEKGKYVELRCDPISGHTALYWYRQSLGQGPEFLIYFQGTGAADDSGLPNDRFFAVRPEGSVSTLKIQRTERGDSAVYLCASSLSTSAYNEQFFGPGTRLTVL.

This clonotype appeared many times. The chain employs TRBV6-5 and TRBJ1-1, with D tentatively TRBD1 (5 bases). CDR1 and CDR2 from the germline V gene are MNHEY and SVGAGI. With 6 bases removed from V and 1 base from J, the gap between germline ends came to 18 bases. The CDR3 consists of 16 residues. As DNA, the CDR3 is TGTGCCAGCAGGCCCGAGGGGCCCCTTGAGAACACTGAAGCTTTCTTT. Translation gives CASRPEGPLENTEAFF.

This clonotype qualifies as medium-sized. The chain combines TRBV5-1 with TRBJ1-2; D call uncertain. Germline-derived CDR1 and CDR2 are SGHRS and YFSETQ. Trimming stripped 7 bases from V and 2 bases from J, with 18 bases between. The CDR3 is 15 residues long. CDR3 sequence: CASAPATGYNYGYTF. CDR3 bases: TGCGCCAGCGCCCCTGCGACGGGATACAACTATGGCTACACCTTC.

This clonotype rates as medium-sized (0.01 to 0.1%). The gene calls are TRBV6-2 or TRBV6-3 and TRBJ2-7; 11 nucleotides align to TRBD1. The length of the CDR3 is 15 residues. The V and J ends lost 5 bases and 3 bases, in that order; junction bases with no gene match: 6. The germline V gene encodes CDR1 MNHEY and CDR2 SVGEGT. The CDR3 region is CASSVSGTGGYEQYF. The CDR3 DNA reads TGTGCCAGCAGTGTCTCGGGGACAGGGGGCTACGAGCAGTACTTC.

This clonotype was recorded many times. The V gene is TRBV3-1, the J gene TRBJ2-1; 7 bases agree with TRBD2. The J segment lost 3 bases and the V segment lost 4 bases, leaving 6 bases of the junction unmatched. The germline V gene has CDR1 LGHDT and CDR2 YNNKEL (reference sequence). CDR3 length equals 15 residues. The DNA of the CDR3 is TGTGCCAGCAGCCCCGGGGAGGGTGGCTACAATGAGCAGTTCTTC. Translating gives CASSPGEGGYNEQFF.

Relative to its sample, this clonotype is medium-sized. The rearrangement joins TRBV6-5 to TRBJ1-1; a possible D gene is TRBD1 (5 bases). The germline gives CDR1 MNHEY, CDR2 SVGAGI. Deletions cut 4 bases from V and 0 bases from J, with 12 bases between. The CDR3 is 15 residues long. CDR3 loop: CASSFPGPMNTEAFF. CDR3 DNA sequence: TGTGCCAGCAGTTTCCCGGGACCGATGAACACTGAAGCTTTCTTT.

Judged by abundance, this clonotype is medium-sized (0.01 to 0.1%). The chain employs TRBV7-9 and TRBJ1-1; 9 positions match TRBD1. V was clipped by 5 bases and J by 5 bases; unmatched bases: 9. Germline V gives CDR1 SEHNR, CDR2 FQNEAQ (reference sequence). The CDR3 loop spans 15 amino acids. DNA of the CDR3: TGTGCCAGCAGCCTTGGGACAGGGAGAAAGACTGAAGCTTTCTTT. It codes for CASSLGTGRKTEAFF.

By proportion, this clonotype is medium-sized (0.01 to 0.1%). This chain links TRBV7-8 with TRBJ1-4; no clear D gene. The V end was cut by 2 bases, the J end by 11 bases, with 9 bases between. The CDR3 is 12 amino acids. The germline V gene encodes CDR1 SGHVS and CDR2 FQNEAQ. CDR3 sequence (DNA): TGTGCCAGCAGCTTATTAAGTGGGAAACTGTTTTTT. Translated, it gives CASSLLSGKLFF.

This clonotype is labeled medium-sized (0.01 to 0.1%). The gene calls are TRBV6-1 and TRBJ1-1; D is unresolved. The V and J ends lost 11 bases and 4 bases respectively, with 14 bases between them. Germline values: CDR1 MNHNS, CDR2 SASEGT. This CDR3 has 12 amino acids. This CDR3 reads CAGGGPSTEAFF. The DNA of the CDR3 is TGTGCCGGAGGAGGGCCGAGCACTGAAGCTTTCTTT.

The rearrangement uses TRBV30 and TRBJ2-6, with a tentative D call TRBD1 (5 bases). The ends were cut back, 0 bases at V and 4 bases at J, with 16 bases in the middle. The CDR3 contains 17 residues. CDR1 is GTSNPN, CDR2 SVGIG, per germline (reference sequence). The CDR3: CAWSVSRVRSGANVLTF. CDR3 coding DNA: TGTGCCTGGAGTGTCTCCAGGGTTCGATCCGGGGCCAACGTCCTGACTTTC.

This clonotype appeared a few times. This chain connects TRBV24-1 to TRBJ2-7, with D possibly matching TRBD1 (6 bases). Per germline, CDR1 KGHDR and CDR2 SFDVKD. Trimming removed 4 bases at V and 1 base at J, with 10 bases between. CDR3 length equals 14 residues. The CDR3 bases are TGTGCCACCAGTGACCCGGACAGATCCTACGAGCAGTACTTC. It is translated as CATSDPDRSYEQYF.

This clonotype showed up many times. The gene calls are TRBV5-1 and TRBJ2-1, with a possible D match to TRBD2 (6 bases). V was shortened by 4 bases and J by 4 bases, with 15 bases between the two germline ends. The CDR3 consists of 15 residues. Germline V gives CDR1 SGHRS, CDR2 YFSETQ. The CDR3 is CASSPSGGSYNEQFF. CDR3 sequence (DNA): TGCGCCAGCAGCCCGTCCGGGGGTTCTTACAATGAGCAGTTCTTC.